The 23 T cell receptor beta chains below all came from one sample that was sequenced in a study of CD8 T cells in Susac syndrome (dated by TCRdb to about 2019). Receptor libraries were prepared by the immunoSEQ multiplex PCR assay. RNA was extracted using the RNeasy kit, and roughly 0.5 to 1 microgram was reverse transcribed with random hexamers. TCRdb itself trimmed the public reads at Q25 with fastp, ran MiXCR and retained productive beta chains. Every distinct CDR3 protein forms one entry, paired with its most common genes and DNA. This sample is represented by approximately 200,000 distinct CDR3 sequences; about 96% of them were singletons. The ten largest clonotypes hold about 0.087% of the sample. The material sequenced was CD4+ T cells from PBMCs. Receptor source: a human donor with multiple sclerosis.

The chain is built from TRBV11-2 and TRBJ1-2; D not resolved. The germline CDR1 and CDR2 sequences are SGHAT and FQNNGV. CDR3 length: 12 residues. V lost 5 bases to trimming and J lost 4 bases, with 8 bases between them. The CDR3 is CASSPVGYGYTF. DNA for the CDR3: TGTGCCAGCAGCCCGGTGGGCTATGGCTACACCTTC. The whole variable domain, remainder taken from reference TRBV11-2 and TRBJ1-2, is EAGVAQSPRYKIIEKRQSVAFWCNPISGHATLYWYQQILGQGPKLLIQFQNNGVVDDSQLPKDRFSAERLKGVDSTLKIQPAKLEDSAVYLCASSPVGYGYTFGSGTRLTVV.

This rearrangement joins TRBV6-6 to TRBJ1-5; tentatively, D is TRBD1 (6 bases). The CDR3 runs to 15 residues. Looked up from germline, CDR1 is MNHNY and CDR2 is SVGAGI (reference sequence). Deletions cut 6 bases from V and 2 bases from J, with 14 bases between. CDR3: CASSMGTPGNQPQHF. CDR3 coding DNA: TGTGCCAGCAGCATGGGGACACCCGGCAATCAGCCCCAGCATTTT.

The rearrangement joins TRBV20-1 to TRBJ2-7, with TRBD2 matching over 10 bases. Germline V gene sequence: CDR1 DFQATT, CDR2 SNEGSKA (reference sequence). The V gene end was trimmed by 5 bases and the J gene end by 3 bases; junction bases not matched to a gene: 7. The CDR3 length is 14 residues. CDR3 protein: CSASSGRGIYEQYF. The CDR3 region has the DNA TGCAGTGCTTCAAGCGGGAGGGGAATCTACGAGCAGTACTTC.

This chain links TRBV7-2 with TRBJ1-1, with D tentatively TRBD1 (6 bases). CDR1 is SGHTA, CDR2 FQGNSA, per germline. The V end lost 4 bases, the J end lost 1 base, and 13 bases lay between the germline ends. CDR3 size: 15 residues. The CDR3 DNA reads TGTGCCAGCAGCTATGAAGACAGGCCGAACACTGAAGCTTTCTTT. Protein product: CASSYEDRPNTEAFF.

The V and J genes are TRBV27 and TRBJ2-1; D unclear. V lost 5 bases and J 13 bases, leaving 15 bases between the germline ends. In germline, CDR1 is MNHEY, CDR2 SMNVEV (reference sequence). The CDR3 sequence is 12 residues long. The CDR3 loop reads CASSPTTYQQFF. The CDR3 DNA sequence: TGTGCCAGCAGTCCCACGACATACCAACAGTTCTTC.

The V and J genes are TRBV2 and TRBJ2-7, with D possibly being TRBD2 (6 bases). CDR3 length equals 12 residues. V was shortened by 7 bases and J by 4 bases, with 11 bases between the two germline ends. Germline CDR1 SNHLY, CDR2 FYNNEI. CDR3 nucleotides: TGTGCCAGCACGGGGGATCGTTACGAGCAGTACTTC. Translation gives CASTGDRYEQYF. The entire variable domain, with the rest obtained from reference TRBV2 and TRBJ2-7, is as follows: EPEVTQTPSHQVTQMGQEVILRCVPISNHLYFYWYRQILGQKVEFLVSFYNNEISEKSEIFDDQFSVERPDGSNFTLKIRSTKLEDSAMYFCASTGDRYEQYFGPGTRLTVT.

The chain links TRBV12-3 or TRBV12-4 to TRBJ2-1; 10 bases line up with TRBD2. The J segment lost 4 bases and the V segment lost 8 bases, leaving 8 bases of the junction unmatched. The CDR3 covers 15 residues. The CDR3 loop is CASDELAGPYNEQFF. The DNA of the CDR3 is TGTGCCAGCGATGAACTAGCGGGGCCTTACAATGAGCAGTTCTTC.

The genes are TRBV19 and TRBJ1-1, with D tentatively TRBD1 (5 bases). V was shortened by 7 bases and J by 5 bases, with 14 bases between the two germline ends. From germline, CDR1 is LNHDA and CDR2 SQIVND (reference sequence). CDR3 length: 13 residues. The CDR3 protein is CASNYRGWTEAFF. CDR3 DNA sequence: TGTGCCAGTAATTATCGGGGCTGGACTGAAGCTTTCTTT.

This sequence joins TRBV29-1 and TRBJ2-1; D perhaps matches TRBD2 (6 bases). The V end was cut by 3 bases, the J end by 5 bases, with 11 bases between. CDR1 is SQVTM and CDR2 is ANQGSEA in the germline V gene. This CDR3 region has 13 residues. The CDR3 DNA reads as TGCAGCGTTGACTTAACGGGAGACAATGAGCAGTTCTTC. Protein sequence: CSVDLTGDNEQFF.

The J gene is TRBJ2-3, the V gene TRBV5-1, with 7 bases identical to TRBD2. The CDR3 length is 14 residues. Losses at the gene ends were 3 bases for V and 7 bases for J; bases not matched to a gene: 8. Germline V gene lookup returns CDR1 SGHRS and CDR2 YFSETQ. This chain's CDR3 is CASSSGLQSHTQYF. CDR3 sequence (DNA): TGCGCCAGCAGCTCGGGACTACAGAGTCATACGCAGTATTTT.

The chain links TRBV20-1 to TRBJ2-7, with 8 bases matching TRBD2. This CDR3 is built from 13 residues. Trimming cost V 3 bases and J 4 bases; bases outside gene matches: 5. CDR1 is DFQATT, CDR2 SNEGSKA, per germline (reference sequence). The CDR3 spells CSASKIAGYEQYF. The CDR3 nucleotides are TGCAGTGCTAGTAAGATAGCGGGGTACGAGCAGTACTTC.

The chain joins TRBV7-2 to TRBJ2-7; the match to TRBD2 covers 11 bases. Trimming removed 2 bases from V and 1 base from J; junction bases left unmatched: 4. Looked up from germline, CDR1 is SGHTA and CDR2 is FQGNSA. The CDR3 is 16 residues long. For the CDR3, the DNA is TGTGCCAGCAGCTTAAGTGGGACTAGCGGTTCCTACGAGCAGTACTTC. Translation gives CASSLSGTSGSYEQYF.

The gene calls are TRBV6-1 and TRBJ2-3, with 7 positions matching TRBD1. Germline V gene sequence: CDR1 MNHNS, CDR2 SASEGT. CDR3 length equals 15 residues. V gave up 6 bases and J gave up 4 bases; unmatched junction bases: 10. The CDR3 nucleotides are TGTGCCAGCAGGGAATTGACAGGGTTCGCAGATACGCAGTATTTT. Protein: CASRELTGFADTQYF.

The CDR3 protein is CASSPSALDGYTF. The CDR3 bases are TGTGCCAGCTCCCCCTCGGCTTTGGATGGCTACACCTTC. This chain links TRBV18 with TRBJ1-2, with no clear D. Per germline, CDR1 KGHSH and CDR2 LQKENI. V lost 6 bases and J lost 6, with 14 bases in between. The CDR3 length is 13 residues.

This clonotype appeared a single time. The chain uses TRBV29-1 and TRBJ2-1; TRBD2 aligns across 10 bases. The V gene end was trimmed by 3 bases and the J gene end by 9 bases; junction bases not matched to a gene: 5. Germline-derived CDR1 and CDR2 are SQVTM and ANQGSEA. The CDR3 runs to 13 residues. The CDR3 coding sequence is TGCAGCGTTGATTTAGCGGGAGGCCTTGAGCAGTTCTTC. Translating it yields CSVDLAGGLEQFF.

V and J are TRBV27 and TRBJ2-5; tentative D call: TRBD2 (5 bases). The V and J ends lost 9 bases and 7 bases respectively, with 18 bases between them. There are 13 residues in the CDR3. Germline values: CDR1 MNHEY, CDR2 SMNVEV (reference sequence). The CDR3 DNA is TGTGCCAGTCCCTTGGGCGGCCGGGGGACCCAGTACTTC. It yields the protein CASPLGGRGTQYF.

The gene calls are TRBV19 and TRBJ2-3, with a weak D call TRBD1 (5 bases). CDR3 length equals 15 residues. Germline-derived CDR1 and CDR2 are LNHDA and SQIVND (reference sequence). The ends were cut back, 7 bases at V and 2 bases at J, with 16 bases in the middle. The CDR3 region is CASTLGARPTDTQYF. The CDR3, as DNA: TGTGCCAGTACCCTAGGGGCTAGGCCCACAGATACGCAGTATTTT.

The chain is built from TRBV19 and TRBJ2-7; 8 bases match TRBD2. The CDR3 is made up of 15 amino acids. Trimming cost V 5 bases and J 7 bases; bases outside gene matches: 13. Germline CDR1 is LNHDA and CDR2 is SQIVND (reference sequence). The CDR3 DNA reads as TGTGCCAGTAGTGTCTCGACTAGCGCCAATGGAGAGCAGTACTTC. Encoded protein: CASSVSTSANGEQYF.

This chain connects TRBV6-1 to TRBJ1-2; D uncertain. The CDR3 runs to 12 residues. V lost 7 bases and J lost 6, with 12 bases in between. Germline CDR1 reads MNHNS; CDR2 reads SASEGT. CDR3 bases: TGTGCCAGCAATCTTAGAACGGATGGCTACACCTTC. Translating gives CASNLRTDGYTF.

The chain links TRBV23-1 to TRBJ2-5; 10 nucleotides agree with TRBD1. TRBV23-1 is marked as an open reading frame, function uncertain. The CDR3 extends over 16 amino acids. V trimming: 4 bases; J trimming: 5 bases; junction bases outside the gene matches: 10. DNA of the CDR3: TGCGCCAGCAGTCGCCATCGACAGGGGGCCCTGGAGACCCAGTACTTC. Translating gives CASSRHRQGALETQYF.

The rearrangement joins TRBV12-3 or TRBV12-4 to TRBJ2-3, with unresolved D. The V gene lost 3 bases and the J gene lost 5 bases, with 9 bases spanning the gap. The CDR3 totals 13 residues. CDR3 sequence (DNA): TGTGCCAGCAGTTTGGCCGACCGAGATACGCAGTATTTT. It yields the protein CASSLADRDTQYF.

This chain uses TRBV7-8 with TRBJ1-2; no definite D call. The V end lost 1 base, the J end lost 4 bases, and 10 bases lay between the germline ends. The CDR3 contains 14 residues. The germline V gene has CDR1 SGHVS and CDR2 FQNEAQ. Written as DNA, the CDR3 is TGTGCCAGCAGCTTAGTAGGGTTTGCCTATGGCTACACCTTC. Its protein is CASSLVGFAYGYTF.

The rearrangement links TRBV4-2 to TRBJ2-7; TRBD2 matches at 8 bases. The CDR3 has 15 residues. Losses at the gene ends were 1 base for V and 2 bases for J; bases not matched to a gene: 4. Germline CDR1 is LGHNA and CDR2 is YNFKEQ. CDR3 nucleotide sequence: TGTGCCAGCAGCCAAGCGGGGGGGCTCCCCTACGAGCAGTACTTC. This encodes CASSQAGGLPYEQYF.